This paragraph covers one T cell receptor (beta chain) sequence. This clonotype occurred many times. What antigen it recognizes has not been identified. No qualities accompany the bases; no much larger clone lies one base away. Read against the paper, the sample's treatment or condition label means: allogeneic hematopoietic cell transplantation with graft depleted of TCRalphabeta T cells and CD19 B cells. TCRalphabeta/CD19-depleted allogeneic hematopoietic cell grafts were given to the transplant recipients, all of whom were children. The library came from PCR. Instrument used: Illumina HiSeq 2500. Molecular barcoding was employed in the preparation of TCR libraries, with unique molecular identifiers being used to normalize TCRbeta repertoire quantification. TCRdb itself trimmed the public reads at Q25 with fastp, ran MiXCR and retained productive beta chains. Each entry merges the rows of one CDR3 protein and shows their most common DNA and genes. This sample comprises around 100,000 distinct CDR3 sequences, about a tenth of them detected only once. Of the sample, 34% falls within the top ten clones.

The germline V gene (reference sequence) provides CDR1 SGHKS and CDR2 YYEKEE. From the cysteine through the phenylalanine, the CDR3 covers 15 amino acids. Only CDR3 DNA remains: 45 bases, in frame from the first base. Trimming costs V 7 bases and J 5 bases, and their ends lie 20 bases apart. This sample is part of a study of T-cell reconstitution after alpha-beta-depleted transplantation in children (dated by TCRdb to the mid-2010s). A note on the overall study: Using TCR repertoire profiling, the study followed T-cell immune reconstitution in a quantitative way in children after TCRalphabeta/CD19-depleted allogeneic hematopoietic cell transplantation. Study-level results and caveats: The apparently early alphabetaT-cell count recovery about two months after transplant was reportedly dependent on only several hundred rapidly expanded clones derived from non-depleted graft cells. In some patients, high TCRbeta diversity at day 60 was attributed to recipient T cells and intrathymic progenitors that had survived conditioning. Over the following months the frequencies of hyperexpanded clones went down, and after one year T-cell counts and TCRbeta diversity were mostly credited to newly produced T cells.

The source was PBMCs, collected before TCRalphabeta/CD19-depleted stem cell transplant. This receptor was obtained from a boy younger than 10 with acute lymphoblastic leukemia, due to receive a stem cell transplant. The chain uses TRBV5-5 and TRBJ2-3; possibly the D gene is TRBD2, per 5 matching bases. In nucleotide form, the sequence is TGTGCCAGCGGAGCCGGAGACCTAGGAGGAGATACGCAGTATTTT. Its protein product is CASGAGDLGGDTQYF.